This T cell receptor (beta chain) was profiled in a study of response to subunit inactivated influenza vaccine. Comment on this clonotype: Its antigen is still unknown.

Study results and caveats: Authors suggested seasonal influenza vaccinations each recruit few new T cells.

Germline CDR1 reads MNHEY; CDR2 reads SVGEGT. CDR3 length: 15 amino acids. Trimming pared 3 bases from V and 1 base from J, leaving 11 bases between. TCRdb passed the RT-PCR reads through MiXCR, listing each CDR3 protein once. The sample comprises 860,000 or so distinct CDR3 sequences, over 20% of which are singletons, and roughly 10% rests with the top ten. This sequence originates from a man aged 50 to 59 who received an inactivated influenza vaccine. This chain uses TRBV6-2 or TRBV6-3 with TRBJ2-3; D gene uncertain. Sequencing used PBMCs from blood, obtained roughly 5 days after vaccination. The CDR3 loop is CASSYGHSRTDTQYF. The CDR3 DNA follows: TGTGCCAGCAGTTATGGCCACTCGCGCACAGATACGCAGTATTTT.